This T cell receptor beta chain was sequenced for a study of T cell repertoires in cytomegalovirus infection. Study-wide results and limits: The response measured ex vivo was dominated by TCR beta clonotypes (HLA-C-restricted and CMV-specific).

Note on this clonotype: Its antigen is unknown.

TCRdb reprocessed the reads with MiXCR, giving one entry per CDR3 protein. The sample lists 350,000 to 500,000 distinct CDR3 sequences, approximately 31% occurring once. Germline V lookup: CDR1 MNHEY, CDR2 SVGEGT. CDR3 length: 14 amino acids. V trimming: 6 bases; J trimming: 0 bases; junction bases outside the gene matches: 3. This chain connects TRBV6-2 or TRBV6-3 to TRBJ2-3; 7 bases fit TRBD1. The material sequenced was PBMCs. The sequence was collected from a human donor in good health (CMV status not recorded). Some clones in this sample may be carry-over from other donors' samples. The CDR3 coding sequence is TGTGCCAGCAGACGACAGGGAAGCACAGATACGCAGTATTTT. Its protein is CASRRQGSTDTQYF.